The clone carrying this TCR beta chain was seen just once. Its antigen is not identified. This specimen belongs to a study of T cell responses to AZD1222 COVID-19 vaccine. Germline trimming cut 0 bases from V and 6 bases from J; bases unmatched to any gene: 7. CDR1 and CDR2 from the germline V gene are SGHRS and YFSETQ. The CDR3 is made up of 16 amino acids. Method: immunoSEQ multiplex PCR; TCRdb's copy keeps in-frame clones and lacks some. Of about 130,000 clones in the sample, more than 85% were seen once. Points from the study as a whole: After the peak T cell response, and only then, were repertoires sampled. Clonal diversity was possibly underestimated, and the donors were mostly white British, with more females. Targets within unmutated variant regions were reportedly found for nearly half of spike-specific TCRs.

Material: peripheral blood, obtained on day 0 of AZD1222 vaccination. This receptor was identified in an adult in good health. This chain uses TRBV5-1 with TRBJ2-3; TRBD2 matches 10 bases. The CDR3 loop reads CASSLGASGGQDTQYF. The CDR3 bases are TGCGCCAGCAGCTTGGGGGCTAGCGGGGGCCAGGATACGCAGTATTTT.